This T cell receptor beta chain was sequenced in a study of blood T cell repertoires in COVID-19. Study at large: COVID-19 samples collected from the United States, Italy and Spain covered acute and convalescent phases. Sample material is recorded as cDNA or gDNA derived from T cells, B-cell-depleted T cells, or PBMCs.

Methods used by the authors: Using reference gene primer amplification, nucleated cell counts were estimated. Here immunoSEQ multiplex PCR was the method, and the copy in TCRdb shows in-frame clones only, minus some. The V and J calls and the clone size are those of that table, but D and trimming were determined from the DNA. The table has fewer than 500,000 clones, around nine tenths seen once. Each participant's cohort was designated according to participant-reported clinical history. This TCR was sampled from a woman aged 25 to 45 with acute COVID-19. Material for sequencing was PBMCs or T cells enriched from blood (not recorded which).

The CDR3: CASTEARGSTEAFF. The CDR3 nucleotides are TGTGCCAGCACCGAAGCCAGGGGAAGCACTGAAGCTTTCTTT. The V and J genes are TRBV27 and TRBJ1-1, with D maybe TRBD1 (6 bases). Germline CDR1 and CDR2: MNHEY and SMNVEV (reference sequence). The CDR3 spans 14 residues. Trimming shortened V by 7 bases and J by 4 bases, and 16 bases separated the two germline ends.